This TCR beta chain was identified in a study of regulatory T cells in long-lasting Graves disease. This clonotype was counted ten times or more. Its antigen remains unknown. Arm-PCR of CDR3 regions with iRepertoire HTBI primers generated TCR beta libraries. Using its own MiXCR run on the multiplex PCR reads, TCRdb lists one record per CDR3 protein. The repertoire holds approximately 440,000 distinct CDR3 sequences, about 17% seen once, with 10% to 15% in the top ten. Germline-derived CDR1 and CDR2 are LGHDT and YNNKEL (reference sequence). This CDR3 is 18 amino acids long. Losses at the gene ends were 1 base for V and 2 bases for J; bases not matched to a gene: 8. The time point denotes: newly diagnosed GD, antithyroid drugs for less than 3 months. From PBMCs, RNA was extracted and then used to make the TCR library. Regarding the study as a whole: Persistent disease favored TRBV28, TRBJ1-2 and TRBJ2-5.

The same sample was also studied in work on T cells in Graves' hyperthyroidism and ophthalmopathy.

The clonotype originates from a man aged 35-49 years with Graves disease. This material consisted of peripheral blood mononuclear cells (PBMCs), taken at new diagnosis, from a patient treated with antithyroid drugs. V is TRBV3-1 and J is TRBJ2-1, with 10 positions matching TRBD2. Here the CDR3 reads CASSQGSSGRSPYNEQFF. The CDR3 region has the DNA TGTGCCAGCAGCCAAGGTTCTAGCGGGAGATCCCCCTACAATGAGCAGTTCTTC.